This TCR beta chain derives from a study of blood T cells in healthy people across ages. A second PCR, run for roughly 7 to 11 cycles, used a sample-barcoded 5' primer plus a J-beta primer mix. TCRdb analysed the 5' RACE reads with MiXCR anew, one entry per CDR3 protein. Among some 760,000 distinct CDR3 sequences listed, approximately 25% were seen once. Trimming took 2 bases from V and 0 from J, leaving 9 bases between them. The CDR3 is 14 amino acids. Germline assignment: CDR1 GTSNPN and CDR2 SVGIG (reference sequence). These sequences were also reported in another study, on T cells of mothers and their children.

The clonotype originates from a boy younger than 18 in good health. The chain carries TRBV30 and TRBJ2-3; D is uncertain. Sequencing used blood. CDR3 amino acids: CAWSILGSTDTQYF. In DNA form, the CDR3 reads TGTGCCTGGAGTATCCTAGGGAGCACAGATACGCAGTATTTT.